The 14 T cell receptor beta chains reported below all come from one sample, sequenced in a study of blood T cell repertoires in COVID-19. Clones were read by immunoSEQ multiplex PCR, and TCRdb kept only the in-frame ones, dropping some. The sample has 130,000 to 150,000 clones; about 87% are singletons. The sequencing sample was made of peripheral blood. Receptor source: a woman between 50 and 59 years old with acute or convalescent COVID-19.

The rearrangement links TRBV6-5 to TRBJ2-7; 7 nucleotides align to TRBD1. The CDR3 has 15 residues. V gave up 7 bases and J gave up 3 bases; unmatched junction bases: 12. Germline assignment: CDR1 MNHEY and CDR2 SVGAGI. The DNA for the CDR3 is TGTGCCAGCACTATCTCCGGGACAGCCGTCTACGAGCAGTACTTC. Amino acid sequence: CASTISGTAVYEQYF.

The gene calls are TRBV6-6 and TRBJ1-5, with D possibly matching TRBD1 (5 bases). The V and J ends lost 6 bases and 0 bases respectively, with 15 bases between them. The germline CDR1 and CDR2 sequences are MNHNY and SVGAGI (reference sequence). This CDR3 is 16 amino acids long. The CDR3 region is CASRGLNSFSNQPQHF. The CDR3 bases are TGTGCCAGCAGGGGACTTAATTCCTTTAGCAATCAGCCCCAGCATTTT.

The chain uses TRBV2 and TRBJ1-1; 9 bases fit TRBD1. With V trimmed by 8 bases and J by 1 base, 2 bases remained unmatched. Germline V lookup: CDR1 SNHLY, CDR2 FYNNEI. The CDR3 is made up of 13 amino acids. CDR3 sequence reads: CASGTGWNTEAFF. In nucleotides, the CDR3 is TGTGCCAGCGGGACAGGGTGGAACACTGAAGCTTTCTTT.

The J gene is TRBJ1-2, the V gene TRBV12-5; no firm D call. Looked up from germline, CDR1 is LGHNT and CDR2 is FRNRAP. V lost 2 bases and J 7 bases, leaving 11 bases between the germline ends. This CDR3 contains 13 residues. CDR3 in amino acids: CASGLPQRGGYTF. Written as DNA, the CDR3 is TGTGCTAGTGGTTTGCCTCAGCGGGGTGGCTACACCTTC.

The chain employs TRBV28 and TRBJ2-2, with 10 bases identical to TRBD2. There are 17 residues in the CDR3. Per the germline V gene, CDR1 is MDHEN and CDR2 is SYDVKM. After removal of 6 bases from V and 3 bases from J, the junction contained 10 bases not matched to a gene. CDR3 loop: CASSLHKRGGDTGELFF. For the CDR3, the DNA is TGTGCCAGCAGCCTCCATAAGCGGGGGGGCGACACCGGGGAGCTGTTTTTT. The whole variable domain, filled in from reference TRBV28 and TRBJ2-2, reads DVKVTQSSRYLVKRTGEKVFLECVQDMDHENMFWYRQDPGLGLRLIYFSYDVKMKEKGDIPEGYSVSREKKERFSLILESASTNQTSMYLCASSLHKRGGDTGELFFGEGSRLTVL.

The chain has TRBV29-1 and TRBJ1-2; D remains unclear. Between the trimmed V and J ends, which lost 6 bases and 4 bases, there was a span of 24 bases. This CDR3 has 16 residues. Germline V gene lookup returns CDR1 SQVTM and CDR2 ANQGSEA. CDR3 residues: CSVDTLAPGGVYGYTF. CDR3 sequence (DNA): TGCAGCGTAGACACCCTGGCGCCGGGAGGAGTCTATGGCTACACCTTC.

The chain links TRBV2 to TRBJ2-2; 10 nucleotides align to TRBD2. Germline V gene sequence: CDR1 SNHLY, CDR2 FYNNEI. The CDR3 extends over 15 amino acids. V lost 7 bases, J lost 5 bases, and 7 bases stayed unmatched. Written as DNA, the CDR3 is TGTGCCAGCACCCTAGCGGGAGATGGGACCGGGGAGCTGTTTTTT. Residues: CASTLAGDGTGELFF.

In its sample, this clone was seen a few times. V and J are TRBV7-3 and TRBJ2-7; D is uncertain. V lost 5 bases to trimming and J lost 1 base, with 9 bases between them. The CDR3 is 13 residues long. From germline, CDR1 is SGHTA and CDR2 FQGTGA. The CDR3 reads CASSPTDSYEQYF. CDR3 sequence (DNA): TGTGCCAGCAGCCCCACAGATTCCTACGAGCAGTACTTC.

CDR3: CASSLRRSNEKLFF. The DNA of the CDR3 is TGTGCCAGCAGTTTAAGGCGGTCTAATGAAAAACTGTTTTTT. The chain is built from TRBV27 and TRBJ1-4; D is unclear. Germline V gene sequence: CDR1 MNHEY, CDR2 SMNVEV (reference sequence). V was clipped by 2 bases and J by 3 bases, with 7 bases between them. The CDR3 has 14 residues.

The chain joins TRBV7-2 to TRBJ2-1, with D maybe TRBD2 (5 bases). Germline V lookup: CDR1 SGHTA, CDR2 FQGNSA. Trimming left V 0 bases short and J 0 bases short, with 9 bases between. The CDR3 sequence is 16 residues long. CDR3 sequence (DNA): TGTGCCAGCAGCTTAGCGTCCCGGGGCTCCTACAATGAGCAGTTCTTC. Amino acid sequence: CASSLASRGSYNEQFF.

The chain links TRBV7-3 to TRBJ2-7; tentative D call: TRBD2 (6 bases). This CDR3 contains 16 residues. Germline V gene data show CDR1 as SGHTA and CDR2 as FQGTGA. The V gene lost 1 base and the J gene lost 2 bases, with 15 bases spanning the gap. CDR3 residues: CASSLILRRGAYEQYF. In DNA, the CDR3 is TGTGCCAGCAGCTTAATCCTGCGGCGGGGCGCCTACGAGCAGTACTTC.

The CDR3 is CASTKTGVFGTQYF. The CDR3 DNA is TGTGCCAGCACCAAGACCGGGGTCTTCGGCACGCAGTATTTT. The chain combines TRBV2 with TRBJ2-3; D is possibly TRBD2 (5 bases). Germline V lookup: CDR1 SNHLY, CDR2 FYNNEI. Trimming took off 7 bases at V and 9 bases at J, with 20 bases between the two ends. CDR3 size: 14 residues.

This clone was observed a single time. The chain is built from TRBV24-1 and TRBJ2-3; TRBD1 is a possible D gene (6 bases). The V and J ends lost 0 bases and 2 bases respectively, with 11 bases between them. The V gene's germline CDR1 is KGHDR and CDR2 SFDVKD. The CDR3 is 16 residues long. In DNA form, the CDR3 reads TGTGCCACCAGTGATTTGTGGCAGGGGCCCACAGATACGCAGTATTTT. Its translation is CATSDLWQGPTDTQYF.

DNA of the CDR3: TGTGCCAGCACCGTAGACAGGAATGAAGCTTTCTTT. As protein: CASTVDRNEAFF. The V call is TRBV12-3 or TRBV12-4, the J call TRBJ1-1; possibly TRBD1 for D (6 bases). Trimming removed 7 bases at V and 7 bases at J, with 13 bases between. This CDR3 contains 12 residues.